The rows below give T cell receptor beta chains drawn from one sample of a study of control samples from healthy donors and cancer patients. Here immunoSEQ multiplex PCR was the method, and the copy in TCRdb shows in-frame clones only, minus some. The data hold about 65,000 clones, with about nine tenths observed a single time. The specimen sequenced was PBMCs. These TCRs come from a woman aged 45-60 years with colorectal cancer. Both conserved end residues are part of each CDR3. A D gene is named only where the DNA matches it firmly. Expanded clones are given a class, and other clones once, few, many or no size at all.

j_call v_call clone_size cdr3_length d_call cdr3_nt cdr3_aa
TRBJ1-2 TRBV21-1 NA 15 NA TGTGCCAGCACCTTTGGGTCCGGGGGGTACTATGGCTACACCTTC CASTFGSGGYYGYTF
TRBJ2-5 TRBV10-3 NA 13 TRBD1 TGTGCCATAGGGACAGGGGCCCAAGAGACCCAGTACTTC CAIGTGAQETQYF
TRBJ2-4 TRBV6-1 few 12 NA TGTGCCAGCAGTGATTCAGGGCCCTTTGTGTACTTC CASSDSGPFVYF
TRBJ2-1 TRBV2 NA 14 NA TGTGCCAGCAGTGGTCGGGTTTCCTACAATGAGCAGTTCTTC CASSGRVSYNEQFF
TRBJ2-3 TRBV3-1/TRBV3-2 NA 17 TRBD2 TGTGCCAGCAGCCAAGATTTAATAGCGGGAGGGACGGATACGCAGTATTTT CASSQDLIAGGTDTQYF
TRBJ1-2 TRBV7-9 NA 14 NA TGTGCCAGCCCGGCCCTGGGGGACACCTATGGCTACACCTTC CASPALGDTYGYTF
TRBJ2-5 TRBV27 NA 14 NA TGTGCCAGCAGCTCTGCAGCGACAAGAGAGACCCAGTACTTC CASSSAATRETQYF
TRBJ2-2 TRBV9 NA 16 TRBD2 TGTGCCAGCAGCTCCCGGACTAGCGGGAACACCGGGGAGCTGTTTTTT CASSSRTSGNTGELFF
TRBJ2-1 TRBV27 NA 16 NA TGTGCCAGCAGTCCGGGAGCGGGTAGCTCCTACAATGAGCAGTTCTTC CASSPGAGSSYNEQFF
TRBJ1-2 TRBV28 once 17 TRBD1 TGTGCCAGCAAGTCTGCCGGGACAGGGCTCTCTCGTGATGGCTACACCTTC CASKSAGTGLSRDGYTF
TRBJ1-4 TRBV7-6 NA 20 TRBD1 TGTGCCAGCAGCTTATCATCCCCTGTGGGGACAGGGGGATCCAATGAAAAACTGTTTTTT CASSLSSPVGTGGSNEKLFF
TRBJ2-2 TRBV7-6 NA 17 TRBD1 TGTGCCAGCAGCAACACCCGGGACAGGGGGCGAACCGGGGAGCTGTTTTTT CASSNTRDRGRTGELFF
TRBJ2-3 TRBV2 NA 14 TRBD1 TGTGCCAGCAGTGGGACAGGATACACAGATACGCAGTATTTT CASSGTGYTDTQYF
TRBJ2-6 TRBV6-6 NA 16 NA TGTGCCAGCAGTTTTTACGGGGGCTCTGGGGCCAACGTCCTGACTTTC CASSFYGGSGANVLTF
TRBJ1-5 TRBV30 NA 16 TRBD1 TGTGCCTGGAGTCAAACACGGACAGGGTTCAATCAGCCCCAGCATTTT CAWSQTRTGFNQPQHF